One sample yielded the 3 T cell receptor beta chains listed below, sequenced in a study of blood T cell repertoires in COVID-19. Some clones are missing from TCRdb's copy, which holds only in-frame ones; the method was immunoSEQ multiplex PCR. The sample includes about 200,000 clones, nearly 90% of them seen just once. Sequenced material: peripheral blood. These receptor sequences come from a man in his 60s with active or convalescent COVID-19.

The CDR3 coding sequence is TGTGCCAGCAGCCGAGACGGGGACACTGAAGCTTTCTTT. Translation gives CASSRDGDTEAFF. This chain uses TRBV2 with TRBJ1-1; D remains unclear. Germline-derived CDR1 and CDR2 are SNHLY and FYNNEI. The CDR3 is made up of 13 amino acids. The germline V and J ends were trimmed by 6 bases and 3 bases, with 11 bases remaining between them.

The rearrangement uses TRBV19 and TRBJ2-5; 7 bases match TRBD1. Germline V CDR1 and CDR2: LNHDA, SQIVND (reference sequence). V lost 5 bases and J lost 5; bases outside the gene matches: 8. This CDR3 region has 14 residues. The CDR3 nucleotides are TGTGCCAGTAGTCTCCGAGACAGGGTGGAGACCCAGTACTTC. Its protein is CASSLRDRVETQYF.

The chain links TRBV5-1 to TRBJ1-2, with TRBD1 matching 11 bases. Germline CDR1 is SGHRS and CDR2 is YFSETQ. CDR3 size: 18 residues. The J segment lost 0 bases and the V segment lost 4 bases, leaving 11 bases of the junction unmatched. CDR3 sequence: CASSSPQGQGATNYGYTF. CDR3 nucleotides: TGCGCCAGCAGCAGCCCCCAAGGACAGGGGGCTACTAACTATGGCTACACCTTC. Supplemented by reference TRBV5-1 and TRBJ1-2, the full variable domain reads KAGVTQTPRYLIKTRGQQVTLSCSPISGHRSVSWYQQTPGQGLQFLFEYFSETQRNKGNFPGRFSGRQFSNSRSEMNVSTLELGDSALYLCASSSPQGQGATNYGYTFGSGTRLTVV.